The source of this T cell receptor beta chain is a study of Graves' ophthalmopathy and Graves' hyperthyroidism. Study-level points and caveats: In blood, most expanded thyroid clonotypes above 0.001 frequency were also detected. The model forecast ophthalmopathy progression, reaching roughly 70% sensitivity and about 75% specificity.

The TCR beta CDR3 regions underwent amplification from RNA transcripts. HTBI primers served in a first-round RT-PCR, which a second-round multiplex PCR followed. TCRdb re-called the multiplex PCR reads through MiXCR, storing one row per CDR3 protein. The table records 560,000 or so distinct CDR3 sequences, 35% to 40% of them present only once. The study recruited hyperthyroidism patients aged 18 to 65 who were newly diagnosed, under 2 months' duration. Concerning this clonotype itself: What it binds is not known.

The CDR3 has 12 amino acids. The V and J ends lost 4 bases and 6 bases respectively, with 10 bases between them. Germline CDR1 LNHDA, CDR2 SQIVND (reference sequence). The clonotype comes from an adult man with Graves' hyperthyroidism. Material: peripheral blood or thyroid tissue (not recorded which). The chain is built from TRBV19 and TRBJ2-7; tentatively, D is TRBD1 (6 bases). The CDR3 spells CASSNAGVEQYF. Written as DNA, the CDR3 is TGTGCCAGTAGTAACGCAGGGGTCGAGCAGTACTTC.